The rows below give T cell receptor beta chains drawn from one sample of a study of blood T cell repertoires in COVID-19. Only in-frame clones appear in the TCRdb table, and some are missing; sequencing was by immunoSEQ multiplex PCR. The table lists some 120,000 clones, approximately 82% of them singletons. The sample taken for sequencing was peripheral blood. The origin of the receptors is a man under 40 with acute or convalescent COVID-19. Both conserved end residues are part of each CDR3. The order of the fields is V gene, D gene, clone size, J gene, CDR3 protein, CDR3 DNA. D genes are given only for firm matches. For some rows the clone size is stated as once, few or many, or as a class when expanded; others skip it.

TRBV13	.	.	TRBJ2-3	CASSLGSRRDTQYF	TGTGCCAGCAGCTTAGGGAGTCGTCGGGATACGCAGTATTTT
TRBV4-1	TRBD1	.	TRBJ2-7	CASSQTMGQGSYEQYF	TGCGCCAGCAGCCAGACAATGGGACAGGGATCCTACGAGCAGTACTTC
TRBV5-4	TRBD1	few	TRBJ2-3	CASSTYRTGATDTQYF	TGTGCCAGCAGCACTTATCGGACAGGGGCGACAGATACGCAGTATTTT
TRBV14	TRBD1	.	TRBJ2-7	CASSPYRGSWEQYF	TGTGCCAGCAGCCCCTACAGGGGGTCTTGGGAGCAGTACTTC
TRBV11-1	TRBD1	.	TRBJ1-1	CASSLGQGYTEAFF	TGTGCCAGCAGCCTCGGACAGGGGTACACTGAAGCTTTCTTT
TRBV7-3	TRBD1	once	TRBJ2-3	CASSTTGGTDTQYF	TGTGCCAGCAGCACGACAGGGGGAACAGATACGCAGTATTTT
TRBV11-2	TRBD1	.	TRBJ2-7	CASSLVRLTGSRYEQYF	TGTGCCAGCAGCTTAGTCCGTCTGACAGGGAGTCGTTACGAGCAGTACTTC
TRBV5-1	TRBD2	.	TRBJ2-1	CASSSTSGPYNEQFF	TGCGCCAGCAGCTCAACTAGCGGTCCCTACAATGAGCAGTTCTTC
TRBV5-5	TRBD1	.	TRBJ2-3	CASSPTGTGLDTQYF	TGTGCCAGCAGCCCCACCGGGACAGGGTTAGATACGCAGTATTTT
TRBV18	TRBD2	.	TRBJ2-1	CASSNLAENEQFF	TGTGCCAGCTCTAACCTAGCGGAAAATGAGCAGTTCTTC
TRBV5-1	TRBD1	.	TRBJ2-3	CASSLGQGMVTDTQYF	TGCGCCAGCAGCTTGGGACAGGGCATGGTCACAGATACGCAGTATTTT
TRBV19	.	.	TRBJ2-2	CASTATAFTGELFF	TGTGCCAGTACCGCGACAGCCTTCACCGGGGAGCTGTTTTTT
TRBV7-8	TRBD1	many	TRBJ1-2	CASSPGQGTLYGYTF	TGTGCCAGCAGCCCAGGACAGGGGACTCTCTATGGCTACACCTTC
TRBV5-1	TRBD1	.	TRBJ1-1	CASSLRGQGLTEAFF	TGCGCCAGCAGCCTGCGGGGACAGGGGTTGACTGAAGCTTTCTTT
TRBV28	.	.	TRBJ1-3	CASSRTGREVSGNTIYF	TGTGCCAGCAGTAGAACAGGGAGGGAGGTCTCTGGAAACACCATATATTTT
TRBV6-5	TRBD1	.	TRBJ1-3	CASSYTGQGGNTIYF	TGTGCCAGCAGTTACACGGGACAGGGAGGAAACACCATATATTTT
TRBV5-6	.	.	TRBJ1-2	CASSLEGTGRNYGYTF	TGTGCCAGCAGCTTGGAAGGAACAGGACGTAACTATGGCTACACCTTC
TRBV9	.	.	TRBJ1-2	CASSVETGKAPYTF	TGTGCCAGCAGCGTAGAGACAGGAAAAGCTCCTTATACCTTC
TRBV3-1/TRBV3-2	.	.	TRBJ2-7	CASSQDLTGKEQYF	TGTGCCAGCAGCCAAGATCTAACAGGGAAAGAGCAGTACTTC
TRBV7-9	.	.	TRBJ1-1	CASSSQTGNTEAFF	TGTGCCAGCAGCTCACAGACAGGTAACACTGAAGCTTTCTTT
TRBV5-4	.	.	TRBJ2-7	CASSFGRGLQYEQYF	TGTGCCAGCAGCTTCGGACGTGGACTACAGTACGAGCAGTACTTC
TRBV12-5	TRBD1	.	TRBJ1-2	CASGPNRGQGYGYTF	TGTGCTAGTGGCCCCAACAGGGGGCAGGGCTATGGCTACACCTTC
TRBV2	TRBD2	.	TRBJ2-1	CASSGESGRVDEQFF	TGTGCCAGCAGTGGAGAAAGCGGGAGGGTTGATGAGCAGTTCTTC
TRBV6-5	TRBD1	.	TRBJ1-5	CASTAGQVRVGPQHF	TGTGCCAGCACAGCGGGACAGGTGAGGGTGGGGCCCCAGCATTTT